This T cell receptor (beta chain) was documented in a study of shared clonotypes between healthy human individuals. CD4+ cells underwent separation, giving CD45RA+ naive and CD45RA-negative memory subsets. This clone was seen a few times. Clones were read by immunoSEQ multiplex PCR, and TCRdb kept only the in-frame ones, dropping some. The data hold nearly 1 million clones, with 76% observed a single time. Germline assignment: CDR1 ENHRY and CDR2 SYGVKD. There are 14 residues in the CDR3. Trimming took off 2 bases at V and 0 bases at J, with 8 bases between the two ends. The J gene is TRBJ2-7, the V gene TRBV10-3; D is possibly TRBD1 (5 bases). Material for sequencing was memory CD4+ T cells sorted from blood. Regarding subset: CD45RA-negative fraction. This receptor was obtained from a man aged 18-30 years in good health. CDR3 loop: CAISEQGSSYEQYF. The CDR3 DNA follows: TGTGCCATCAGTGAGCAGGGCTCCTCCTACGAGCAGTACTTC.